This TCR beta chain was observed in a study of T-cell reconstitution after alpha-beta-depleted transplantation in children. Germline V gene sequence: CDR1 DFQATT, CDR2 SNEGSKA (reference sequence). This CDR3 spans 13 amino acids. The ends were cut back, 6 bases at V and 11 bases at J, with 17 bases in the middle. As concerns this clonotype: What it recognizes is unknown.

General study points: Several hundred expanded graft clones reportedly gave rise to the alpha-beta T cells present about two months after transplant. T-cell counts and diversity at one year post-transplant came mainly from newly produced T cells.

Construction of the TCRbeta library involved unique molecular identifiers. TCRdb re-called the PCR reads through MiXCR, storing one row per CDR3 protein. Among about 980,000 distinct CDR3 sequences listed, around 30% were seen once. V and J are TRBV20-1 and TRBJ1-6, with D possibly matching TRBD1 (5 bases). The sequence was obtained from a boy in the first two years of life who had a stem cell transplant for SCID, so the T cells may come from the graft donor. The sequences come from PBMCs, mostly from graft donor cells, collected 360 days after TCRalphabeta/CD19-depleted stem cell transplant. The CDR3: CSANLLVGAPLHF. The CDR3 nucleotides read TGCAGTGCAAATCTCCTCGTGGGGGCACCCCTCCACTTT.